This paragraph reports one T cell receptor beta chain. The CDR3 spans 16 residues. Germline trimming cut 4 bases from V and 7 bases from J; bases unmatched to any gene: 14. CDR1 and CDR2 from the germline V gene are SGHKS and YYEKEE (reference sequence). The table came from immunoSEQ multiplex PCR; TCRdb's copy has only in-frame clones and leaves some out. Of 100,000 to 150,000 clones listed, approximately 90% are singletons. The sample originates from a study of control samples from healthy donors and cancer patients. V and J are TRBV5-5 and TRBJ2-7; 10 nucleotides match TRBD1. The receptor's source is a man younger than 35 in good health. The specimen was blood. The CDR3 nucleotides read TGTGCCAGCAGCCTAGGAACCGGGACAGGGGTCAGGGAGCAGTACTTC. Translated: CASSLGTGTGVREQYF.